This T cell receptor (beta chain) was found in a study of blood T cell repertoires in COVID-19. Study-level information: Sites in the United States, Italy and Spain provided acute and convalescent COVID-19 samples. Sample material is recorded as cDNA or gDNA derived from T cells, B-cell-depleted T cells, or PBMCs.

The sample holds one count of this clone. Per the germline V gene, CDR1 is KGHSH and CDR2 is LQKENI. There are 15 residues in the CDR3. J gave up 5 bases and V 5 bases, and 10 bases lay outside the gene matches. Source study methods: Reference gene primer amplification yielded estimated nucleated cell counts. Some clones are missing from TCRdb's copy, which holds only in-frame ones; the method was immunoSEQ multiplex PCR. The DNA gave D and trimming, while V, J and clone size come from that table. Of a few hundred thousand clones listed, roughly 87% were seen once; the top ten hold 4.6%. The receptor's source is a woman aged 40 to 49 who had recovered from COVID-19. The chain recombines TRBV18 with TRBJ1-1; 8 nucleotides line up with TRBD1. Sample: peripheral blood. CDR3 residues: CASSSTLDRGTEAFF. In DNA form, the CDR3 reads TGTGCCAGCTCATCAACCCTCGACAGGGGAACTGAAGCTTTCTTT.